The 9 T cell receptor beta chains given below trace back to one sample, sequenced in a study of blood T cell repertoires in COVID-19. Assay: immunoSEQ multiplex PCR; the TCRdb copy retains only in-frame clones and omits some. The sample records about 240,000 clones, around four fifths being singletons. Material: PBMCs or T cells enriched from blood (not recorded which). These receptor sequences come from a woman aged 35 to 49 who had been exposed to COVID-19.

The CDR3 sequence: CASRSGQWGNQPQHF. CDR3 bases: TGTGCCAGCAGATCGGGACAGTGGGGCAATCAGCCCCAGCATTTT. The rearrangement links TRBV7-9 to TRBJ1-5, with TRBD1 matching 7 bases. Germline-derived CDR1 and CDR2 are SEHNR and FQNEAQ (reference sequence). Germline trimming cut 6 bases from V and 2 bases from J; bases unmatched to any gene: 7. The CDR3 covers 15 residues.

This chain connects TRBV2 to TRBJ2-2, with D possibly being TRBD2 (6 bases). The germline V and J ends were trimmed by 7 bases and 5 bases, with 14 bases remaining between them. From germline, CDR1 is SNHLY and CDR2 FYNNEI. The CDR3 covers 14 residues. CDR3 in amino acids: CASTEGTFTGELFF. CDR3 coding DNA: TGTGCCAGCACTGAGGGGACTTTTACCGGGGAGCTGTTTTTT.

This clone came up once. The chain links TRBV11-2 to TRBJ1-5, with D unclear. The CDR3 is made up of 13 amino acids. Germline assignment: CDR1 SGHAT and CDR2 FQNNGV. The ends were cut back, 3 bases at V and 1 base at J, with 4 bases in the middle. The CDR3 DNA reads TGTGCCAGCAGCTTTTCAAGCAATCAGCCCCAGCATTTT. Protein: CASSFSSNQPQHF.

The genes are TRBV9 and TRBJ2-1; 9 positions agree with TRBD2. The CDR3 is made up of 15 amino acids. The germline CDR1 and CDR2 sequences are SGDLS and YYNGEE. The V and J ends lost 4 bases and 3 bases, in that order; junction bases with no gene match: 5. The CDR3 DNA reads TGTGCCAGCAGCTTTAGCGGGGGCCGCTACAATGAGCAGTTCTTC. This codes for CASSFSGGRYNEQFF.

The CDR3 sequence is CASIGGYGYTF. The CDR3 region has the DNA TGTGCCAGCATAGGGGGCTATGGCTACACCTTC. V and J are TRBV19 and TRBJ1-2, with a weak D call TRBD1 (6 bases). The CDR3 extends over 11 amino acids. CDR1 and CDR2 from the germline V gene are LNHDA and SQIVND (reference sequence). Trimming removed 9 bases from V and 4 bases from J, with 9 bases in between.

In this sample, this clone turned up once. The rearrangement joins TRBV4-1 to TRBJ1-1, with 7 bases aligning to TRBD1. Looked up from germline, CDR1 is MGHRA and CDR2 is YSYEKL. Trimming cost V 1 base and J 6 bases; bases outside gene matches: 11. The CDR3 has 16 amino acids. The CDR3 DNA reads TGCGCCAGCAGCCAAGCCCCGGTACAGGGGACTTCTGAAGCTTTCTTT. It yields the protein CASSQAPVQGTSEAFF.

The CDR3 loop reads CASSATSGGGNEQFF. The CDR3 nucleotides read TGTGCCAGCAGTGCGACTAGCGGGGGGGGGAATGAGCAGTTCTTC. The chain has TRBV2 and TRBJ2-1; TRBD2 agrees at 14 bases. The CDR3 spans 15 residues. V gave up 4 bases and J gave up 7 bases; unmatched junction bases: 3. Germline CDR1 SNHLY, CDR2 FYNNEI.

V is TRBV19 and J is TRBJ1-3; TRBD1 matches 9 bases. CDR3 length: 16 amino acids. V gave up 8 bases and J gave up 5 bases; unmatched junction bases: 13. Germline values: CDR1 LNHDA, CDR2 SQIVND (reference sequence). CDR3 in DNA: TGTGCCAGTTACCTACCCCCGGGACAGGGCAGAAACACCATATATTTT. As protein: CASYLPPGQGRNTIYF. The full variable domain, its missing parts supplied by reference TRBV19 and TRBJ1-3, is DGGITQSPKYLFRKEGQNVTLSCEQNLNHDAMYWYRQDPGQGLRLIYYSQIVNDFQKGDIAEGYSVSREKKESFPLTVTSAQKNPTAFYLCASYLPPGQGRNTIYFGEGSWLTVV.

The rearrangement joins TRBV10-3 to TRBJ1-2, with TRBD1 as a possible D gene (6 bases). Germline V gives CDR1 ENHRY, CDR2 SYGVKD. The V and J ends lost 0 bases and 2 bases respectively, with 16 bases between them. This CDR3 comprises 17 residues. The CDR3 DNA reads as TGTGCCATCAGTGAGTCGAAAACGCGCAGGGGCAACTATGGCTACACCTTC. Translating it yields CAISESKTRRGNYGYTF.